This entry concerns a single TCR beta chain. The V and J ends lost 1 base and 5 bases respectively, with 14 bases between them. Germline CDR1 is SGHAT and CDR2 is FQNNGV. This CDR3 has 15 amino acids. In the original analysis: Amplification from reference gene primers served as the basis for estimated nucleated cell counts. TCRdb's table, derived via immunoSEQ multiplex PCR, lists solely in-frame clones and lacks some. V and J calls and clone size are as listed in that table; D and trimming were resolved from the DNA. Of approximately 72,000 clones listed, 86% were seen once; the top ten hold around 13%. The sample comes from a study of blood T cell repertoires in COVID-19. Study overall: From the United States, Italy and Spain came samples of acute and convalescent COVID-19. T cells, B-cell-depleted T cells, or PBMCs supplied cDNA or gDNA.

Input material: peripheral blood. The sequence came from an older woman with acute or convalescent COVID-19. The J gene is TRBJ2-5, the V gene TRBV11-2, with D possibly TRBD2 on 7 matching bases. The CDR3 sequence: CASSLGGGLAETQYF. The CDR3 DNA reads TGTGCCAGCAGCTTAGGGGGGGGGCTAGCTGAGACCCAGTACTTC.